The T cell receptor beta chain described here comes from a study of cytomegalovirus exposure and HLA in healthy donors. Study results and limitations: The classifier reportedly diagnosed cytomegalovirus status with high sensitivity and specificity.

The germline gives CDR1 SGHNT, CDR2 YYREEE (reference sequence). Trimming left V 7 bases short and J 5 bases short, with 21 bases between. CDR3 length: 16 amino acids. The PCR was carried out with 60 Vbeta primers and 13 Jbeta primers. Sequencing used immunoSEQ multiplex PCR; TCRdb keeps in-frame clones, though not all of them. Among 99,000 or so clones listed, 75% to 85% were seen once. Remarks on this clone: What it binds is unknown.

The sequence was collected from a man younger than 30 in good health and CMV-seronegative. The chain has TRBV5-4 and TRBJ1-4; D not certain. The sample was PBMCs. This CDR3 is CASARTTGNPNEKLFF. CDR3 bases: TGTGCCAGCGCAAGGACTACCGGAAACCCGAATGAAAAACTGTTTTTT.